This TCR beta chain was sequenced during a study of shared clonotypes between healthy human individuals. Study-level findings and limits: Large sequencing depth failed to make sorted-subset sequencing complete, rarefaction showed.

Only one count was recorded for this clone. Its target is unknown. Naive-designated CD8 cells lacked CD45RO, were positively enriched for CCR7, and omitted terminally differentiated effector memory CD45RA+ cells. The assay was immunoSEQ multiplex PCR, and TCRdb's table has in-frame clones only and misses some. This sample has 1.5 million to 2.5 million clones, with 85% to 95% found just once. The CDR3 has 11 residues. Germline CDR1 is SGHDT and CDR2 is YYEEEE. The V and J ends lost 3 bases and 8 bases respectively, with 7 bases between them. Sequenced: naive CD8+ T cells sorted from blood. The sequence was collected from a man between 18 and 29 years old in good health. This sequence joins TRBV5-6 and TRBJ2-3; D is perhaps TRBD2 (5 bases). The CDR3 loop is CASSSSGTQYF. The CDR3 DNA is TGTGCCAGCAGCTCGAGCGGTACGCAGTATTTT.